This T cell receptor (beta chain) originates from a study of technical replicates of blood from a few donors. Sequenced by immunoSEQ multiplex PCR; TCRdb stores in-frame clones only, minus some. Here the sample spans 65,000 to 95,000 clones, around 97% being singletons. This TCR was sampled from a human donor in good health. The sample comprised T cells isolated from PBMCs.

The CDR3 spells CASSESATNEKLFF. CDR3 coding DNA: TGTGCCAGCAGTGAATCTGCAACTAATGAAAAACTGTTTTTT. The chain joins TRBV6-1 to TRBJ1-4; D remains unclear. V was pared by 2 bases and J by 0 bases, with 4 bases between. There are 14 residues in the CDR3. Germline V gene lookup returns CDR1 MNHNS and CDR2 SASEGT.